This entry features one TCR beta chain sequence. The sample comes from a study of blood T cell repertoires in COVID-19. Study summary: PBMCs, B-cell-depleted T cells, or T cells were the source of the cDNA or gDNA that made up the material.

Profiled with immunoSEQ multiplex PCR; TCRdb holds only in-frame clones, not every one. The top ten hold under 5% of the sample, which has some 260,000 clones, 80% to 90% seen once. Trimming took off 8 bases at V and 4 bases at J, with 9 bases between the two ends. CDR1 and CDR2 from the germline V gene are DFQATT and SNEGSKA (reference sequence). This CDR3 has 11 amino acids. The chain has TRBV20-1 and TRBJ2-1; D gene ambiguous. This sequence was found in a man younger than 40 with acute COVID-19. The sequencing sample was made of PBMCs or T cells enriched from blood (not recorded which). The CDR3 sequence: CSIAPYNEQFF. Here the CDR3 DNA reads TGCAGTATAGCCCCGTACAATGAGCAGTTCTTC.